One and the same sample provided the 5 T cell receptor beta chains below, sequenced in a study of metastatic and nonmetastatic thyroid tumors. TCRdb reprocessed the PCR reads via MiXCR. The table records around 20,000 clones, around 21% of them present only once. Thyroid surgery was performed in patients who had received no treatment beforehand. Material: blood. These receptors were taken from a female donor with papillary thyroid cancer or a benign thyroid nodule (not recorded which). Some clones in this sample may be carry-over from other donors' samples.

This clone was recorded at least ten times. The rearrangement joins TRBV30 to TRBJ1-2; D remains ambiguous. The CDR3 has 12 residues. Trimming pared 0 bases from V and 5 bases from J, leaving 7 bases between. The germline V gene encodes CDR1 GTSNPN and CDR2 SVGIG (reference sequence). In DNA, the CDR3 is TGTGCCTGGAGTGTGAGAGCTTATGGCTACACCTTC. The encoded protein is CAWSVRAYGYTF.

There are many counts of this clone. The genes are TRBV9 and TRBJ2-3, with D hard to call. This CDR3 is 11 amino acids long. CDR1 and CDR2 (germline): SGDLS, YYNGEE. With 0 bases removed from V and 5 bases from J, the gap between germline ends came to 1 base. CDR3 protein: CASSVEDTQYF. CDR3 sequence (DNA): TGTGCCAGCAGCGTAGAAGATACGCAGTATTTT. The full variable domain, rest sourced from reference TRBV9 and TRBJ2-3, is DSGVTQTPKHLITATGQRVTLRCSPRSGDLSVYWYQQSLDQGLQFLIQYYNGEERAKGNILERFSAQQFPDLHSELNLSSLELGDSALYFCASSVEDTQYFGPGTRLTVL.

This clone occurred many times. The chain joins TRBV9 to TRBJ1-4; D may be TRBD1 (5 bases). Trimming stripped 4 bases from V and 5 bases from J, with 15 bases between. Looked up from germline, CDR1 is SGDLS and CDR2 is YYNGEE. This CDR3 comprises 15 residues. DNA for the CDR3: TGTGCCAGCAGCCCCCAGGGCGTAATGAATGAAAAACTGTTTTTT. This translates into CASSPQGVMNEKLFF.

The J gene is TRBJ2-2, the V gene TRBV11-2, with no clear D. The CDR3 totals 17 residues. V lost 0 bases, J lost 6 bases, and 17 bases lay in between. The germline V gene encodes CDR1 SGHAT and CDR2 FQNNGV. The CDR3 is CASSLDLWTYRAGELFF. In DNA, the CDR3 is TGTGCCAGCAGCTTAGATCTTTGGACCTACCGGGCCGGGGAGCTGTTTTTT.

This clone was picked up many times. This sample also contains other DNA sequences that code for the same CDR3. V usage is TRBV4-1 and J usage is TRBJ2-5, with D uncertain. This CDR3 has 13 residues. Germline V lookup: CDR1 MGHRA, CDR2 YSYEKL. Between the trimmed V and J ends, which lost 3 bases and 3 bases, there was a span of 8 bases. CDR3 sequence reads: CASSHLIKETQYF. Written as DNA, the CDR3 is TGCGCCAGCAGCCACTTAATCAAAGAGACCCAGTACTTC.